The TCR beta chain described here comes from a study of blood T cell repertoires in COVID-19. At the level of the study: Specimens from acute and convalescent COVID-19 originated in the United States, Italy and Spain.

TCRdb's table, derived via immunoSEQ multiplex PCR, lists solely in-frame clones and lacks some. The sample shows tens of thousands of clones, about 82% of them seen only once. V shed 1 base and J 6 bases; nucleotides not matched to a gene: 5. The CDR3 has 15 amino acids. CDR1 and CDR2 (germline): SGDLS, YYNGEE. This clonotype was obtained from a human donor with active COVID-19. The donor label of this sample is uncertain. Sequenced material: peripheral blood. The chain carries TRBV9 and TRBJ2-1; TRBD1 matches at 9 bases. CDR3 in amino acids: CASSVTGQGFNEQFF. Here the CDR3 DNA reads TGTGCCAGCAGCGTAACGGGACAGGGCTTCAATGAGCAGTTCTTC.